Below, 8 T cell receptor beta chains from the same sample are listed, as sequenced in a study of CD8+CD57+ T cells in acquired aplastic anemia. Genomic DNA, serving as template, underwent TCR beta VDJ and CDR3 profiling. TCRdb reprocessed the reads with MiXCR, giving one entry per CDR3 protein. The sample shows around 120,000 distinct CDR3 sequences, roughly 40% of them seen only once. Those patients picked for sequencing had displayed CD8+CD57+ cell expansion on flow cytometry. The sequencing input was sorted CD4+, CD8+, or CD8+CD57+ T cells (not recorded which) from PBMCs. These receptors all stem from a human donor with aplastic anemia.

This clonotype occurred many times. The CDR3 region is CASSHPPLVGSLYF. DNA of the CDR3: TGTGCCAGCAGCCACCCCCCTCTAGTTGGTAGTCTGTACTTC. The chain uses TRBV28 and TRBJ2-7; D gene uncertain. V lost 6 bases, J lost 12 bases, and 24 bases lay in between. This CDR3 has 14 residues. Germline V gene data show CDR1 as MDHEN and CDR2 as SYDVKM.

Points on this clonotype: This may be a read error, as it is one base from a much larger clone. The chain has TRBV6-1 and TRBJ2-1; 10 bases align to TRBD2. The germline V gene encodes CDR1 MNHNS and CDR2 SASEGT. CDR3 length: 17 amino acids. In DNA, the CDR3 is TGTGCCAGCAGTGGCAGCGGGGGGGCCCAGGGGAGCAATGAGCGGTTCTTC. It is translated as CASSGSGGAQGSNERFF.

The chain employs TRBV20-1 and TRBJ2-5; TRBD2 matches at 9 bases. V was clipped by 0 bases and J by 9 bases; unmatched bases: 8. The germline CDR1 and CDR2 sequences are DFQATT and SNEGSKA (reference sequence). The CDR3 length is 14 residues. CDR3 DNA sequence: TGCAGTGCTAGAGATAGCAGCGGGGGGATCTCCCAGTACTTC. It is translated as CSARDSSGGISQYF.

The count of this clonotype is one. The J gene is TRBJ1-5, the V gene TRBV10-3; D gene uncertain. Trimming took 5 bases from V and 4 from J, leaving 6 bases between them. The V gene's germline CDR1 is ENHRY and CDR2 SYGVKD. This CDR3 contains 12 residues. In nucleotides, the CDR3 is TGTGCCATCAGTTATTTTAATCAGCCCCAGCATTTT. This codes for CAISYFNQPQHF.

This clonotype has at least ten counts. This rearrangement joins TRBV29-1 to TRBJ1-1, with TRBD1 matching 7 bases. V lost 7 bases and J lost 1; bases outside the gene matches: 9. CDR1 and CDR2 from the germline V gene are SQVTM and ANQGSEA. This CDR3 contains 14 residues. The CDR3 reads CSAQPGQTNTEAFF. CDR3 DNA sequence: TGCAGCGCTCAACCGGGACAGACGAACACTGAAGCTTTCTTT. Using reference TRBV29-1 and TRBJ1-1 for the parts outside the CDR3, the full variable domain is SAVISQKPSRDICQRGTSLTIQCQVDSQVTMMFWYRQQPGQSLTLIATANQGSEATYESGFVIDKFPISRPNLTFSTLTVSNMSPEDSSIYLCSAQPGQTNTEAFFGQGTRLTVV.

Of note for this clonotype: The conserved closing phenylalanine or tryptophan is absent in this CDR3, likely reflecting a read error. This sequence joins TRBV7-9 and TRBJ1-1; D remains ambiguous. The CDR3 extends over 12 amino acids. Germline loops: CDR1 SEHNR, CDR2 FQNEAQ (reference sequence). The CDR3 reads CASSLANIEAFL. The CDR3, as DNA: TGTGCCAGCAGCTTAGCGAACATTGAAGCTTTCCTT.

The chain uses TRBV10-3 and TRBJ1-2; D is undetermined. Germline values: CDR1 ENHRY, CDR2 SYGVKD. The V end was cut by 3 bases, the J end by 0 bases, with 20 bases between. The CDR3 sequence is 18 residues long. The CDR3 reads CAISDGWVKTKANYGYTF. The CDR3 DNA is TGTGCCATCAGTGATGGGTGGGTCAAGACAAAAGCTAACTATGGCTACACCTTC.

This clonotype was seen only once. The chain recombines TRBV15 with TRBJ1-5; 7 nucleotides line up with TRBD1. With 4 bases clipped from V and 0 bases from J, the junction kept 9 bases outside the gene matches. The germline gives CDR1 LNHNV, CDR2 YYDKDF (reference sequence). The CDR3 is 17 residues long. The CDR3 nucleotides are TGTGCCACCAGCACGGGACAGTTCGGGGTTAGCAATCAGCCCCAGCATTTT. Residues: CATSTGQFGVSNQPQHF.